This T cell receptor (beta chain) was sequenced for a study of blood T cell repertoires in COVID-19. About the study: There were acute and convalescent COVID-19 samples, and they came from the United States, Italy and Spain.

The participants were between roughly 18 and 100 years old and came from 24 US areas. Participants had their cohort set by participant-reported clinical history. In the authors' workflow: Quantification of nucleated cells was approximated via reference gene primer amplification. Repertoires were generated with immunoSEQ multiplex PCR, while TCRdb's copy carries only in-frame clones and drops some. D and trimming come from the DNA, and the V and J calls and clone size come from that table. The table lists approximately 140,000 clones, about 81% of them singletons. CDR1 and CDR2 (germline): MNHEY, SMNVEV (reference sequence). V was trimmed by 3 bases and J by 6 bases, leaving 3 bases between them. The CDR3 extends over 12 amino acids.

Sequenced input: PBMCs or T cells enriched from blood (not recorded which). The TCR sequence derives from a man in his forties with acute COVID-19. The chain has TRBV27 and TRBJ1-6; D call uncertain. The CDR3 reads CASSFLNSPLHF. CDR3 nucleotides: TGTGCCAGCAGTTTTCTTAATTCACCCCTCCACTTT.